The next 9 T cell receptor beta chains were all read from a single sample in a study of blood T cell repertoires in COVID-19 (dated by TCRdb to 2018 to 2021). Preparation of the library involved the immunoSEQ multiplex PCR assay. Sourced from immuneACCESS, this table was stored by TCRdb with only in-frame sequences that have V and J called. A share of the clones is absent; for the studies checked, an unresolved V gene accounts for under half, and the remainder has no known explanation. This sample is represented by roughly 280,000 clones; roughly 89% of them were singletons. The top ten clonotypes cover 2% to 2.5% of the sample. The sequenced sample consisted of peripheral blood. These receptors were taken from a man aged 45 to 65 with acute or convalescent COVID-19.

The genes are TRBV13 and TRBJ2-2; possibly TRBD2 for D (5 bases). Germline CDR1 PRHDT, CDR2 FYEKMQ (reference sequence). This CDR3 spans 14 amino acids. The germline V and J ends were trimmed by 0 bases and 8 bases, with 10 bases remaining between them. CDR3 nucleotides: TGTGCCAGCAGCTTAGGCCGCAGAGGGGGGGAGCTGTTTTTT. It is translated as CASSLGRRGGELFF. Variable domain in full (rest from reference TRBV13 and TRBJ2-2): AAGVIQSPRHLIKEKRETATLKCYPIPRHDTVYWYQQGPGQDPQFLISFYEKMQSDKGSIPDRFSAQQFSDYHSELNMSSLELGDSALYFCASSLGRRGGELFFGEGSRLTVL.

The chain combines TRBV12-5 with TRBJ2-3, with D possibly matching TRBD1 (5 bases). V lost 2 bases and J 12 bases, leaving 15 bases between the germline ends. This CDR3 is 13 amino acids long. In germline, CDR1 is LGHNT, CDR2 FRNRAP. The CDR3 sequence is CASGLLPDTGQYF. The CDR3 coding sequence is TGTGCTAGTGGTTTGTTACCGGACACGGGCCAGTATTTT.

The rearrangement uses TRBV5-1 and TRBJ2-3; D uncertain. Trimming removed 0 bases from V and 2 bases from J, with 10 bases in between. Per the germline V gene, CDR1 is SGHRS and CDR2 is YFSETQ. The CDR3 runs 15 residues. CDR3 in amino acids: CASSLGRPYTDTQYF. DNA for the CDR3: TGCGCCAGCAGCTTGGGCAGGCCTTACACAGATACGCAGTATTTT. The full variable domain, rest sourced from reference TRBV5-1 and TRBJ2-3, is KAGVTQTPRYLIKTRGQQVTLSCSPISGHRSVSWYQQTPGQGLQFLFEYFSETQRNKGNFPGRFSGRQFSNSRSEMNVSTLELGDSALYLCASSLGRPYTDTQYFGPGTRLTVL.

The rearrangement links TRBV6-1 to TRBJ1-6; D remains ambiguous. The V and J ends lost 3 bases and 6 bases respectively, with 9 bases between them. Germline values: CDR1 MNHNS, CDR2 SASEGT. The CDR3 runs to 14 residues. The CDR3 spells CASSEEQFNSPLHF. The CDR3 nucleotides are TGTGCCAGCAGTGAGGAACAGTTTAATTCACCCCTCCACTTT.

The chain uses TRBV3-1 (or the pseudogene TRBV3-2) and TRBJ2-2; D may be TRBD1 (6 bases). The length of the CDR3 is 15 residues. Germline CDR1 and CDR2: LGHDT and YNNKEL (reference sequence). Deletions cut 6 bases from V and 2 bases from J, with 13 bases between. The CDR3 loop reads CASRSETGNTGELFF. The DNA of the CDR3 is TGTGCCAGCAGGTCCGAGACAGGAAACACCGGGGAGCTGTTTTTT.

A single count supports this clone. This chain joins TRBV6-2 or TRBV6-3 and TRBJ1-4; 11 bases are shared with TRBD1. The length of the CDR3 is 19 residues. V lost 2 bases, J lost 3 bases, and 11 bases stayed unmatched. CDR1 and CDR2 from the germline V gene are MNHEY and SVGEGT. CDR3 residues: CASSYDADRGPIANEKLFF. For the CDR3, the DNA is TGTGCCAGCAGTTACGACGCGGACAGGGGGCCTATTGCTAATGAAAAACTGTTTTTT.

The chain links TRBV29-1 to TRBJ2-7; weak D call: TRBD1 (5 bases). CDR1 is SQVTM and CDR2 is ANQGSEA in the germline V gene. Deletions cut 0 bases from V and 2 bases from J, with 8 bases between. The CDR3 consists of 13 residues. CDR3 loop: CSVEDRVPYEQYF. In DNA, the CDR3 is TGCAGCGTTGAAGACAGGGTCCCCTACGAGCAGTACTTC.

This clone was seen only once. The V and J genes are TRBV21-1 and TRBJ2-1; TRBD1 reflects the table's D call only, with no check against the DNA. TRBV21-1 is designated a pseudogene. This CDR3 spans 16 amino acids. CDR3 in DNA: TGTGCCAGCAGCAAAGCGGACAGTAGCTCCTACAATGAGCAGTTCTTC. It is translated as CASSKADSSSYNEQFF.

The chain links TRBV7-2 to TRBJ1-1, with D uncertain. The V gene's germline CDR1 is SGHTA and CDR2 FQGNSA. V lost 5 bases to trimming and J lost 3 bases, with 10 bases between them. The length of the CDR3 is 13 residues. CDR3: CASSLHEDTEAFF. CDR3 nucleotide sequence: TGTGCCAGCAGCCTCCACGAGGACACTGAAGCTTTCTTT.